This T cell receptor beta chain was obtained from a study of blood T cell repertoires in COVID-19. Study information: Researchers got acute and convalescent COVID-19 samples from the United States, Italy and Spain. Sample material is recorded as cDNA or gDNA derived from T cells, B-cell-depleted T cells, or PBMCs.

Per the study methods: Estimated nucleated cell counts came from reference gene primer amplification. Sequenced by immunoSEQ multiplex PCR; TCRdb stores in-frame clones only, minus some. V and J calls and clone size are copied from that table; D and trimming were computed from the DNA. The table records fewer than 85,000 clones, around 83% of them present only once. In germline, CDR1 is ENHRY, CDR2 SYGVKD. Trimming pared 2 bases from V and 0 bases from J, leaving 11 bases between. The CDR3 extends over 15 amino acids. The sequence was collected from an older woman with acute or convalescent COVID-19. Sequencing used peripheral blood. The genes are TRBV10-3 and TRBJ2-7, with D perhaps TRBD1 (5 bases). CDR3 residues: CAISEGHPNSYEQYF. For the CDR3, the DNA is TGTGCCATCAGTGAGGGACATCCCAACTCCTACGAGCAGTACTTC.